The 10 T cell receptor beta chains listed next were all sequenced from one sample in a study of technical replicates of blood from a few donors. TCRdb's table, derived via immunoSEQ multiplex PCR, lists solely in-frame clones and lacks some. The data show nearly 90,000 clones, with 95% seen just once and 0.34% held by the top ten. The specimen was T cells isolated from PBMCs. The receptors were sampled from a human donor in good health.

This rearrangement joins TRBV9 to TRBJ1-1; D call uncertain. Germline V CDR1 and CDR2: SGDLS, YYNGEE. CDR3 length: 13 residues. Trimming cost V 5 bases and J 3 bases, with 11 bases left between them. In DNA, the CDR3 is TGTGCCAGCAGTTATTCCCGGGACACTGAAGCTTTCTTT. This translates into CASSYSRDTEAFF.

This chain joins TRBV4-3 and TRBJ2-7, with a possible D match to TRBD1 (5 bases). V lost 1 base and J lost 2, with 12 bases in between. CDR1 is LGHNA, CDR2 YSLEER, per germline. This CDR3 spans 15 amino acids. The CDR3 sequence is CASSQAGMGTYEQYF. The CDR3 DNA follows: TGCGCCAGCAGCCAAGCAGGGATGGGAACCTACGAGCAGTACTTC.

The chain links TRBV7-8 to TRBJ1-4; TRBD1 agrees at 9 bases. Losses at the gene ends were 4 bases for V and 6 bases for J; bases not matched to a gene: 9. Germline-derived CDR1 and CDR2 are SGHVS and FQNEAQ. The CDR3 covers 16 residues. CDR3 bases: TGTGCCAGCAGCTCGTTCACTCGGGACAGGGATGAAAAACTGTTTTTT. Residues: CASSSFTRDRDEKLFF.

The chain is built from TRBV6-1 and TRBJ2-5; TRBD2 matches at 7 bases. This CDR3 has 14 amino acids. The germline CDR1 and CDR2 sequences are MNHNS and SASEGT. The J segment lost 5 bases and the V segment lost 10 bases, leaving 13 bases of the junction unmatched. CDR3 sequence (DNA): TGTGCCACCACAGCAACAAGCGGGACGGAGACCCAGTACTTC. Translation gives CATTATSGTETQYF.

The rearrangement joins TRBV9 to TRBJ1-4; 7 nucleotides agree with TRBD1. Germline V CDR1 and CDR2: SGDLS, YYNGEE. V lost 4 bases, J lost 10 bases, and 4 bases stayed unmatched. The CDR3 loop spans 12 amino acids. CDR3 residues: CASSPPGGKLFF. The CDR3 DNA reads TGTGCCAGCAGCCCTCCAGGGGGAAAACTGTTTTTT.

The chain joins TRBV2 to TRBJ1-4; TRBD1 aligns across 11 bases. In germline, CDR1 is SNHLY, CDR2 FYNNEI. The CDR3 contains 14 residues. The V and J ends lost 3 bases and 10 bases, in that order; junction bases with no gene match: 4. Here the CDR3 DNA reads TGTGCCAGCAGTGAGGACAGGGGGCCCCGAAAACTGTTTTTT. The encoded protein is CASSEDRGPRKLFF.

This chain joins TRBV27 and TRBJ2-7, with TRBD1 identical over 7 bases. The CDR3 loop spans 14 amino acids. Trimming cost V 5 bases and J 6 bases; bases outside gene matches: 10. Germline CDR1 MNHEY, CDR2 SMNVEV (reference sequence). CDR3 residues: CASSEDREISEQYF. In DNA form, the CDR3 reads TGTGCCAGCAGTGAAGACAGGGAAATATCCGAGCAGTACTTC.

The CDR3 spells CASSSGLEDIQYF. CDR3 nucleotide sequence: TGTGCCAGCAGCTCGGGACTAGAGGACATTCAGTACTTC. This chain connects TRBV13 to TRBJ2-4, with 8 bases identical to TRBD2. Germline V gene data show CDR1 as PRHDT and CDR2 as FYEKMQ (reference sequence). The V gene end was trimmed by 4 bases and the J gene end by 8 bases; junction bases not matched to a gene: 4. This CDR3 comprises 13 residues.

The chain joins TRBV29-1 to TRBJ1-1; D may be TRBD1 (6 bases). CDR3 length equals 11 residues. Germline V lookup: CDR1 SQVTM, CDR2 ANQGSEA. Trimming removed 4 bases from V and 8 bases from J, with 11 bases in between. The DNA for the CDR3 is TGCAGCGTTGTTCGGGGGGCAGAAGCTTTCTTT. This codes for CSVVRGAEAFF.

V is TRBV28 and J is TRBJ2-2; TRBD2 matches 7 bases. Germline trimming cut 8 bases from V and 7 bases from J; bases unmatched to any gene: 13. The CDR3 extends over 15 amino acids. The germline CDR1 and CDR2 sequences are MDHEN and SYDVKM. CDR3 DNA sequence: TGTGCCAGCTCCAGGTCGCGGGAGTTGGGCGGGGAGCTGTTTTTT. Translated: CASSRSRELGGELFF.